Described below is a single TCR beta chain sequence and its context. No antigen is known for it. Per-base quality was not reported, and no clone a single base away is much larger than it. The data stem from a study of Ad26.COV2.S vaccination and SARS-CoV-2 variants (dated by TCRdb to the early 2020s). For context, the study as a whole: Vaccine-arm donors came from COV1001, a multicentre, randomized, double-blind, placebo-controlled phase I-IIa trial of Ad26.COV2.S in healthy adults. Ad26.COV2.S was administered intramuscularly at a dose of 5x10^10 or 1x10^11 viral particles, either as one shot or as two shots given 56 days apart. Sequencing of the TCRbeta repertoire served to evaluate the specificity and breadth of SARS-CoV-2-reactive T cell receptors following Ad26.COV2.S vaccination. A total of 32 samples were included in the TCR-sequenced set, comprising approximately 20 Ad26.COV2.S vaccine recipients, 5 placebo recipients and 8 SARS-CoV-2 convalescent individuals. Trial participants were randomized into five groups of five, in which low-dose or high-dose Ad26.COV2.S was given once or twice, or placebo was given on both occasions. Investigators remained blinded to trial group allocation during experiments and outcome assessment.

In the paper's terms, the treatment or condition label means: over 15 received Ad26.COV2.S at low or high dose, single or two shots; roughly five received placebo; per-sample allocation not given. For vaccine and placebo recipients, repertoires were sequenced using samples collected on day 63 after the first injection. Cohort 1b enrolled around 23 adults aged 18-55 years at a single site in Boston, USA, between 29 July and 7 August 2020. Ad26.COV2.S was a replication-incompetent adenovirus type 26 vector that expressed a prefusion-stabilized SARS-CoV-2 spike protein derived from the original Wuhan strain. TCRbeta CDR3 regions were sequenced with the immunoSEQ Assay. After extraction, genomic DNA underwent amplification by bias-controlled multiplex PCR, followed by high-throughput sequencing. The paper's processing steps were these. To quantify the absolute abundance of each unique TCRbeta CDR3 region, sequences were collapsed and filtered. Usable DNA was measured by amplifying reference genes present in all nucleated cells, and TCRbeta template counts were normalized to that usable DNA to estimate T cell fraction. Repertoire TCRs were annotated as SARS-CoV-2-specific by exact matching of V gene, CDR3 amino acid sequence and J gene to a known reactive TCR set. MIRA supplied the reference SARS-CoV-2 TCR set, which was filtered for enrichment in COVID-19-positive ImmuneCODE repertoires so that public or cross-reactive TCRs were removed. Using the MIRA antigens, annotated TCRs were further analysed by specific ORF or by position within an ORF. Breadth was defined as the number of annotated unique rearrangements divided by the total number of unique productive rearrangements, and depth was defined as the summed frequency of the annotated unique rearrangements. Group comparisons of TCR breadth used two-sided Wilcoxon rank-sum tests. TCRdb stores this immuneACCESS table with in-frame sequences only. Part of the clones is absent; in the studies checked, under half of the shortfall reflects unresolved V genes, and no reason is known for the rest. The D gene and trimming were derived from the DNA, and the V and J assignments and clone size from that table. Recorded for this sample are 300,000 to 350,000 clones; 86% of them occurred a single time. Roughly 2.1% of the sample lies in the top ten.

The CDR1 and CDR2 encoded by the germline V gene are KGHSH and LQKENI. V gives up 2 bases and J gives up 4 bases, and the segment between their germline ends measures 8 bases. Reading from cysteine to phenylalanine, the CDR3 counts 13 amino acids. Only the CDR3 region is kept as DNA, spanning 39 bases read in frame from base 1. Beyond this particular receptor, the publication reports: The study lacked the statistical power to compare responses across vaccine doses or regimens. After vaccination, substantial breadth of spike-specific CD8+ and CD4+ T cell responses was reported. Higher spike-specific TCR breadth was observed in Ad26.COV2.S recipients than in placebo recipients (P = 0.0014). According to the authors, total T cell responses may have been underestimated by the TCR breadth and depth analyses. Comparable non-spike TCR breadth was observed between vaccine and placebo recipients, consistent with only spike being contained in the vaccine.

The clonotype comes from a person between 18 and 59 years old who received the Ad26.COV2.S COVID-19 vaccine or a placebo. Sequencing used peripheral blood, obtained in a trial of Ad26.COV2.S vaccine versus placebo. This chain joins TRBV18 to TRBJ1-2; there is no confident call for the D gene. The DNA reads TGTGCCAGCTCACCAAACAGTCCCTATGGCTACACCTTC. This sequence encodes CASSPNSPYGYTF.